The 8 T cell receptor beta chains in this list originate from one sample, sequenced in a study of T cells in Graves' hyperthyroidism and ophthalmopathy. Regions amplified from RNA transcripts were the TCR beta CDR3 regions. First-round RT-PCR of the TCR CDR3 relied on the HTBI primer set. Each CDR3 protein is one row after TCRdb ran MiXCR on the multiplex PCR reads. There are 600,000 to 700,000 distinct CDR3 sequences in the sample; over 12% occur only once, and roughly 4.5% lies in the top ten. Sequencing used blood. The receptors stem from a middle-aged woman with Graves' ophthalmopathy.

This clonotype was detected ten times or more. One end of the junction does not line up with germline, which may come from a read error. V gene TRBV29-1 combines with J gene TRBJ2-5, with TRBD2 identical over 7 bases. CDR3 length equals 13 residues. The germline CDR1 and CDR2 sequences are SQVTM and ANQGSEA. Written as DNA, the CDR3 is TGCAGCGCAAAGGGACTACAGGAAGACACCCAGTACTTC. The encoded protein is CSAKGLQEDTQYF.

Many counts were recorded for this clonotype. The genes are TRBV11-2 and TRBJ2-5; D not certain. Germline CDR1 is SGHAT and CDR2 is FQNNGV. V was trimmed by 4 bases and J by 1 base, leaving 13 bases between them. The CDR3 covers 15 residues. CDR3 in DNA: TGTGCCAGCAGCTATGGCCAGGCTTTCCAAGAGACCCAGTACTTC. It encodes CASSYGQAFQETQYF.

There are many counts of this clonotype. The chain has TRBV29-1 and TRBJ2-2, with TRBD1 identical over 8 bases. Losses at the gene ends were 7 bases for V and 6 bases for J; bases not matched to a gene: 7. This CDR3 is 13 amino acids long. CDR1 is SQVTM, CDR2 ANQGSEA, per germline. The CDR3 is CSAVPTGAGELFF. DNA of the CDR3: TGCAGCGCCGTACCGACAGGGGCCGGGGAGCTGTTTTTT.

The chain couples TRBV7-2 to TRBJ2-5; D is possibly TRBD1 or TRBD2 (5 bases each). V lost 5 bases and J 5 bases, leaving 15 bases between the germline ends. Germline V gene lookup returns CDR1 SGHTA and CDR2 FQGNSA. The CDR3 has 14 residues. For the CDR3, the DNA is TGTGCCAGCAGCCCGGGACCCCGCCGGGAGACCCAGTACTTC. As protein: CASSPGPRRETQYF.

In its sample, this clonotype was seen many times. CDR3 in amino acids: CSARGGLAGHETQYF. CDR3 bases: TGCAGTGCTAGAGGAGGACTAGCGGGACACGAGACCCAGTACTTC. The chain has TRBV20-1 and TRBJ2-5; TRBD2 aligns across 12 bases. Germline V gene lookup returns CDR1 DFQATT and CDR2 SNEGSKA (reference sequence). This CDR3 has 15 residues. V dropped 1 base and J dropped 5; count of bases not matched to a gene: 5.

The rearrangement joins TRBV7-2 to TRBJ1-2, with TRBD1 as a possible D gene (5 bases). The CDR3 totals 15 residues. CDR1 is SGHTA, CDR2 FQGNSA, per germline. V lost 1 base and J 4 bases, leaving 13 bases between the germline ends. This chain's CDR3 is CASSLVGGGGYGYTF. CDR3 DNA: TGTGCCAGCAGCTTAGTGGGCGGGGGGGGCTATGGCTACACCTTC.

The chain carries TRBV7-3 and TRBJ2-4; 8 bases line up with TRBD2. V lost 5 bases to trimming and J lost 9 bases; unmatched junction nucleotides: 12. Germline V gives CDR1 SGHTA, CDR2 FQGTGA. This CDR3 is built from 15 residues. CDR3 coding DNA: TGTGCCAGCAGCCTGAGCGGGAGAGGTGAAGGCATTCAGTACTTC. Encoded protein: CASSLSGRGEGIQYF.

This clonotype showed up just a few times. This rearrangement joins TRBV20-1 to TRBJ1-2, with a weak D call TRBD1 (5 bases). Germline CDR1 reads DFQATT; CDR2 reads SNEGSKA (reference sequence). This CDR3 is 14 amino acids long. The V end lost 1 base, the J end lost 4 bases, and 13 bases lay between the germline ends. The CDR3: CSARVNAGSYGYTF. The CDR3 coding sequence is TGCAGTGCTAGAGTAAACGCAGGGTCCTATGGCTACACCTTC.